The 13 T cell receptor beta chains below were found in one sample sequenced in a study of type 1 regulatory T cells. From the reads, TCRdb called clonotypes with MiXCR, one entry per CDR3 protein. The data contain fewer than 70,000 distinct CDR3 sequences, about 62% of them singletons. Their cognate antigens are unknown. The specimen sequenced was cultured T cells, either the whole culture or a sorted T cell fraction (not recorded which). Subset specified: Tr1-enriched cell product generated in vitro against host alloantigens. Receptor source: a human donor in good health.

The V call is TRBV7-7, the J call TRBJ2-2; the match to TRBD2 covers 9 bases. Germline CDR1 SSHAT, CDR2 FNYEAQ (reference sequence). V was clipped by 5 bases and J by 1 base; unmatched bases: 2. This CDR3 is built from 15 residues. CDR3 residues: CASSPLAGNTGELFF. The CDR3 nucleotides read TGTGCCAGCAGCCCACTAGCGGGGAACACCGGGGAGCTGTTTTTT. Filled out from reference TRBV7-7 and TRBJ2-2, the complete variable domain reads GAGVSQSPRYKVTKRGQDVTLRCDPISSHATLYWYQQALGQGPEFLTYFNYEAQPDKSGLPSDRFSAERPEGSISTLTIQRTEQRDSAMYRCASSPLAGNTGELFFGEGSRLTVL.

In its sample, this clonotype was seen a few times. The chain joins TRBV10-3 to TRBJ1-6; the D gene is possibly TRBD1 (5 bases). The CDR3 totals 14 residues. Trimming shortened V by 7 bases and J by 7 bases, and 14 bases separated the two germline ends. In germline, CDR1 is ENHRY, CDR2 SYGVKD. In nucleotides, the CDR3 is TGTGCCATCAACCGGGACGGACGGAATTCACCCCTCCACTTT. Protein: CAINRDGRNSPLHF.

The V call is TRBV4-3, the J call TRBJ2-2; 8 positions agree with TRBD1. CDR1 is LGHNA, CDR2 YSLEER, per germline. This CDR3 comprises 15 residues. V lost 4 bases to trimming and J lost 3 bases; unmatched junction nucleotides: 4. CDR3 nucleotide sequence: TGCGCCAGCAGCCTTTCAGGGGGCGACACCGGGGAGCTGTTTTTT. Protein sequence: CASSLSGGDTGELFF.

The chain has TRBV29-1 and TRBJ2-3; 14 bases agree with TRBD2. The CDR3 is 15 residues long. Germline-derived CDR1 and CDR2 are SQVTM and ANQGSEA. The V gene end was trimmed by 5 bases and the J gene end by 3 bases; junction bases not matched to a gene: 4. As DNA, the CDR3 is TGCAGCGTTCAAGGACTAGCGGGAGGAACAGATACGCAGTATTTT. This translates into CSVQGLAGGTDTQYF.

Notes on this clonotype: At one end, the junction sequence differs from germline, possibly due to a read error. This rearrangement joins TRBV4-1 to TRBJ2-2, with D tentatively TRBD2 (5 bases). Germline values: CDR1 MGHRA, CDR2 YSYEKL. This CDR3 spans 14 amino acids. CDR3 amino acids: CASSQGPLAGKLFF. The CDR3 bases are TGCGCCAGCAGCCAAGGACCGTTAGCCGGGAAGCTGTTTTTT.

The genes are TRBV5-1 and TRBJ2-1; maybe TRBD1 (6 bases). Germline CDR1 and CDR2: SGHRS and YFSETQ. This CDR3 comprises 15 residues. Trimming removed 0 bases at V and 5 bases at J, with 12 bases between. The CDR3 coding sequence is TGCGCCAGCAGCTTGGGCAACAGGGCCAACAATGAGCAGTTCTTC. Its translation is CASSLGNRANNEQFF.

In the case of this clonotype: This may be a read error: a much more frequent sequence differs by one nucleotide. The CDR3 here is CSVADRGNHPQHF. For the CDR3, the DNA is TGCAGCGTTGCGGACAGGGGCAATCACCCCCAGCATTTT. V gene TRBV29-1 combines with J gene TRBJ1-5; TRBD1 aligns across 9 bases. Germline V CDR1 and CDR2: SQVTM, ANQGSEA. CDR3 length: 13 amino acids.

The DNA for the CDR3 is TGCGCCAGCAGTGAGTCAGGCGGAGGGAGAGAGCAGTACTTC. Its protein is CASSESGGGREQYF. V is TRBV10-2 and J is TRBJ2-7, with D possibly TRBD2 on 6 matching bases. This CDR3 contains 14 residues. Germline-derived CDR1 and CDR2 are WSHSY and SAAADI. The V end lost 0 bases, the J end lost 7 bases, and 13 bases lay between the germline ends.

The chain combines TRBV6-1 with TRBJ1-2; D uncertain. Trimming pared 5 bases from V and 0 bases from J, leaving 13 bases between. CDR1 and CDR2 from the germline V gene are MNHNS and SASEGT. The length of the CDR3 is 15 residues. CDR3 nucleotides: TGTGCCAGCAGTCTGTGGGCAAACTCTAACTATGGCTACACCTTC. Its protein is CASSLWANSNYGYTF.

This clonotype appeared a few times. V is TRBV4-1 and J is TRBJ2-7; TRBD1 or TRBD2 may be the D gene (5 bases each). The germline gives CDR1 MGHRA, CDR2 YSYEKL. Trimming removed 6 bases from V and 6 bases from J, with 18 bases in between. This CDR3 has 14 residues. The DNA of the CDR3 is TGCGCCAGCAGAGGGATGAGGGGTGGAGGCGAGCAGTACTTC. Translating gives CASRGMRGGGEQYF.

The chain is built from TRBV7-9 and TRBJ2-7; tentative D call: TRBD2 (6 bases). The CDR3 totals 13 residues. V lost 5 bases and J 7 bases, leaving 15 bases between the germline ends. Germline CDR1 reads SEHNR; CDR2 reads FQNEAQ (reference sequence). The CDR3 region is CASSLGLAMEQYF. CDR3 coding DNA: TGTGCCAGCAGCCTGGGACTGGCGATGGAGCAGTACTTC.

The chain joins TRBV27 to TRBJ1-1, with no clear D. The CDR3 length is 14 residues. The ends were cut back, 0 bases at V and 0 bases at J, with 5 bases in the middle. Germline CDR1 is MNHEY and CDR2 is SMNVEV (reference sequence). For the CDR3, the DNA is TGTGCCAGCAGTTTATCGTGGCTGAACACTGAAGCTTTCTTT. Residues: CASSLSWLNTEAFF.

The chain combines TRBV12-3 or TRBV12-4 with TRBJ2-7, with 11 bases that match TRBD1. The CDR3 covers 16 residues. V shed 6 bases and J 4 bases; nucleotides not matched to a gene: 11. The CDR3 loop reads CASSPAGTGGYYEQYF. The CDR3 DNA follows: TGTGCCAGCAGCCCCGCTGGGACAGGGGGATATTACGAGCAGTACTTC.